The present TCR beta chain was sequenced within a study of CD8 T cells in ankylosing spondylitis. Study-level results: Peripheral blood samples showed relatively rare disease-linked clones, and these clones were CD8+. The study identified a TCR beta motif of fewer than 10 highly homologous variants that appeared characteristic of ankylosing spondylitis blood.

Library preparation for TCR beta used quantitative 5'-RACE with molecular barcodes. TCRdb processed the 5' RACE reads anew with MiXCR; each CDR3 protein has one entry. Among some 800,000 distinct CDR3 sequences, approximately 12% were seen once, and the ten largest hold around 0.51%. Trimming removed 7 bases from V and 6 bases from J, with 10 bases in between. CDR3 length: 10 amino acids. The germline V gene has CDR1 SQVTM and CDR2 ANQGSEA. This clonotype was detected ten times or more. The target antigen is unknown. Sequenced material: blood, either unsorted or a sorted T cell fraction (not recorded which). This receptor was identified in a male donor with ankylosing spondylitis. The rearrangement links TRBV29-1 to TRBJ2-7; D is uncertain. The DNA for the CDR3 is TGCAGCGCCTACAGAGGCGAGCAGTACTTC. It translates to CSAYRGEQYF.